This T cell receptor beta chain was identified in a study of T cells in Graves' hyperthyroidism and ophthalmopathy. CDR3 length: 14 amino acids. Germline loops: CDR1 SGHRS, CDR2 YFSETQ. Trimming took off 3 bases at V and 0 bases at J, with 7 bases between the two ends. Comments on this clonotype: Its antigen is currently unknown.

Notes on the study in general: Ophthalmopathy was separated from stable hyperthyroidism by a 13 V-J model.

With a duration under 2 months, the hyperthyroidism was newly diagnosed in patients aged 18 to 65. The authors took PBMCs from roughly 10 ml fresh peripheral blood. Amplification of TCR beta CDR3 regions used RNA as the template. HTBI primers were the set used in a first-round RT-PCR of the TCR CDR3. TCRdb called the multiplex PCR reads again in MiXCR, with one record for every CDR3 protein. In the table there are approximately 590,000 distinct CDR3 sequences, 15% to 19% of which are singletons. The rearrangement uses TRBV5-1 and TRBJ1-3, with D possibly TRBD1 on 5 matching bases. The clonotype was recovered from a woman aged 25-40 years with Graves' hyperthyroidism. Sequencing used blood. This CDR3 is CASSWGGSGNTIYF. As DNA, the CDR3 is TGCGCCAGCAGCTGGGGGGGCTCTGGAAACACCATATATTTT.